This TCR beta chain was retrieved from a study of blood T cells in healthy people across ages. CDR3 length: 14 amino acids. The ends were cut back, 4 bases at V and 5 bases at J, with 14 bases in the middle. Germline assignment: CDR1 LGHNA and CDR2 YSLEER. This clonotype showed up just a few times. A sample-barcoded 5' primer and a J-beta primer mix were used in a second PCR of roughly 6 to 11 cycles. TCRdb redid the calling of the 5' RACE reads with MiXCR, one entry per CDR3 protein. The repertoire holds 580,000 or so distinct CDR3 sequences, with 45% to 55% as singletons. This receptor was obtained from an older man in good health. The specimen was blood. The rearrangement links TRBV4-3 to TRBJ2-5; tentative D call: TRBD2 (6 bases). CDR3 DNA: TGCGCCAGCAGCCCCGAAAAGGGGAGGGAGACCCAGTACTTC. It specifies CASSPEKGRETQYF.